The next 31 T cell receptor beta chains were all read from a single sample in a study of cytomegalovirus exposure and HLA in healthy donors. PCR was performed using 60 Vbeta and 13 Jbeta primers. Clones were sequenced by immunoSEQ multiplex PCR, and TCRdb holds only the in-frame ones, with some missing. The table shows about 120,000 clones, with around four fifths occurring only once. The sequencing sample was made of PBMCs. The source is a man aged 25 to 45 in good health and CMV-seropositive.

Only one count was recorded for this clone. The chain employs TRBV19 and TRBJ1-2, with a possible D match to TRBD1 (5 bases). The germline gives CDR1 LNHDA, CDR2 SQIVND (reference sequence). The CDR3 loop spans 14 amino acids. V gave up 4 bases and J gave up 7 bases, with 16 bases separating them. CDR3 bases: TGTGCCAGTAGTACCCCAGGGATGCTGGCTGGCTACACCTTC. Translated, it gives CASSTPGMLAGYTF.

This clone was counted only a few times. The chain recombines TRBV11-2 with TRBJ2-3, with a possible D match to TRBD2 (5 bases). The germline gives CDR1 SGHAT, CDR2 FQNNGV. The CDR3 loop spans 15 amino acids. V lost 2 bases and J 5 bases, leaving 14 bases between the germline ends. Written as DNA, the CDR3 is TGTGCCAGCAGCTTACGAGGGATCGGGGAAGATACGCAGTATTTT. This translates into CASSLRGIGEDTQYF.

The chain employs TRBV28 and TRBJ2-7; 8 bases line up with TRBD2. The CDR3 has 14 amino acids. Trimming removed 6 bases from V and 2 bases from J; junction bases left unmatched: 6. CDR1 MDHEN and CDR2 SYDVKM come from the germline V gene. CDR3 in amino acids: CASRPSGSTYEQYF. In nucleotides, the CDR3 is TGTGCCAGCAGGCCCAGCGGGAGCACCTACGAGCAGTACTTC.

The rearrangement uses TRBV11-2 and TRBJ2-3; D is possibly TRBD1 (7 bases). This CDR3 region has 14 residues. Germline values: CDR1 SGHAT, CDR2 FQNNGV. V lost 4 bases, J lost 8 bases, and 16 bases lay in between. CDR3 DNA sequence: TGTGCCAGCAGCTCTCAGGAGGGGGCAGGTACGCAGTATTTT. It encodes CASSSQEGAGTQYF.

The V call is TRBV9, the J call TRBJ2-3; D uncertain. CDR1 and CDR2 (germline): SGDLS, YYNGEE. The CDR3 length is 14 residues. V was clipped by 4 bases and J by 1 base, with 10 bases between them. CDR3 bases: TGTGCCAGCAGCATTAGCAGACGCACAGATACGCAGTATTTT. Protein product: CASSISRRTDTQYF.

The chain recombines TRBV7-2 with TRBJ2-5, with a weak D call TRBD1 (8 bases). The germline V gene encodes CDR1 SGHTA and CDR2 FQGNSA. V shed 4 bases and J shed 4 bases, with 16 bases lying between them. The length of the CDR3 is 15 residues. CDR3 region: CASSSTGGVGETQYF. CDR3 bases: TGTGCCAGCAGCTCCACAGGGGGGGTCGGAGAGACCCAGTACTTC.

J is TRBJ1-2 and V is TRBV5-1; 11 positions match TRBD1. CDR1 and CDR2 (germline): SGHRS, YFSETQ. V lost 4 bases to trimming and J lost 4 bases; unmatched junction nucleotides: 6. The CDR3 has 15 amino acids. CDR3 in amino acids: CASSPEGTGGYGYTF. The CDR3 coding sequence is TGCGCCAGCAGCCCGGAGGGGACAGGGGGCTATGGCTACACCTTC. The full variable domain, its missing parts supplied by reference TRBV5-1 and TRBJ1-2, is KAGVTQTPRYLIKTRGQQVTLSCSPISGHRSVSWYQQTPGQGLQFLFEYFSETQRNKGNFPGRFSGRQFSNSRSEMNVSTLELGDSALYLCASSPEGTGGYGYTFGSGTRLTVV.

This rearrangement joins TRBV28 to TRBJ1-1; D unclear. Germline CDR1 MDHEN, CDR2 SYDVKM. The CDR3 is 17 residues long. V shed 6 bases and J shed 1 base, with 21 bases lying between them. This CDR3 reads CASRRPGAVTGNTEAFF. Here the CDR3 DNA reads TGTGCCAGCAGACGACCGGGAGCTGTCACGGGGAACACTGAAGCTTTCTTT.

This clone was counted once. The chain has TRBV7-9 and TRBJ1-2, with a weak D call TRBD1 (6 bases). CDR1 SEHNR and CDR2 FQNEAQ come from the germline V gene (reference sequence). This CDR3 has 15 amino acids. V was clipped by 8 bases and J by 6 bases, with 22 bases between them. As DNA, the CDR3 is TGTGCCAGCGGAATACAGGGTCCGGGTTCGGATGGCTACACCTTC. It codes for CASGIQGPGSDGYTF.

The chain employs TRBV7-2 and TRBJ1-4, with TRBD1 as a possible D gene (6 bases). Germline V gene lookup returns CDR1 SGHTA and CDR2 FQGNSA. This CDR3 region has 14 residues. Trimming stripped 3 bases from V and 4 bases from J, with 9 bases between. CDR3: CASSFQGGNEKLFF. The CDR3 DNA sequence: TGTGCCAGCAGCTTCCAAGGGGGTAATGAAAAACTGTTTTTT.

In this sample, this clone turned up once. The V gene is TRBV4-3, the J gene TRBJ1-5, with 9 bases matching TRBD1. After removal of 6 bases from V and 5 bases from J, the junction contained 8 bases not matched to a gene. From germline, CDR1 is LGHNA and CDR2 YSLEER. The length of the CDR3 is 15 residues. The CDR3 sequence is CASSWKTGGDQPQHF. For the CDR3, the DNA is TGCGCCAGCAGTTGGAAGACAGGGGGAGATCAGCCCCAGCATTTT.

DNA of the CDR3: TGTGCCAGCAGCGGTACAGGGGGCCGGGGCTACACCTTC. It specifies CASSGTGGRGYTF. This chain links TRBV5-6 with TRBJ1-2; TRBD1 matches at 9 bases. Germline loops: CDR1 SGHDT, CDR2 YYEEEE. There are 13 residues in the CDR3. The V gene end was trimmed by 4 bases and the J gene end by 8 bases; junction bases not matched to a gene: 6.

The J gene is TRBJ1-4, the V gene TRBV20-1; D is possibly TRBD1 (5 bases). The V end was cut by 5 bases, the J end by 8 bases, with 9 bases between. The length of the CDR3 is 11 residues. Looked up from germline, CDR1 is DFQATT and CDR2 is SNEGSKA (reference sequence). The CDR3 sequence: CSAPDSEKLFF. The CDR3 DNA reads as TGCAGTGCTCCTGACAGCGAAAAACTGTTTTTT.

The V call is TRBV9, the J call TRBJ1-2, with 9 bases identical to TRBD1. In germline, CDR1 is SGDLS, CDR2 YYNGEE. The CDR3 loop spans 15 amino acids. V lost 4 bases, J lost 3 bases, and 7 bases stayed unmatched. CDR3 nucleotide sequence: TGTGCCAGCAGCCCGGAACAGGGGGCCTACTATGGCTACACCTTC. This sequence encodes CASSPEQGAYYGYTF.

This chain uses TRBV4-3 with TRBJ2-3; TRBD2 aligns across 8 bases. Per germline, CDR1 LGHNA and CDR2 YSLEER. V dropped 0 bases and J dropped 4; count of bases not matched to a gene: 0. CDR3 size: 14 residues. The CDR3: CASSQEAGADTQYF. Written as DNA, the CDR3 is TGCGCCAGCAGCCAAGAAGCGGGGGCAGATACGCAGTATTTT.

This clone has just a few counts. The chain links TRBV28 to TRBJ1-5, with D possibly matching TRBD1 (5 bases). Deletions cut 6 bases from V and 2 bases from J, with 17 bases between. Germline V gene data show CDR1 as MDHEN and CDR2 as SYDVKM. This CDR3 spans 16 amino acids. The DNA for the CDR3 is TGTGCCAGCAGCCCCGGTTCAGGGTGGGGCAATCAGCCCCAGCATTTT. This encodes CASSPGSGWGNQPQHF.

The chain employs TRBV2 and TRBJ2-7, with a weak D call TRBD1 (5 bases). Trimming took 3 bases from V and 5 from J, leaving 11 bases between them. The CDR3 is made up of 13 amino acids. Germline loops: CDR1 SNHLY, CDR2 FYNNEI. CDR3 sequence reads: CASSEGQGNEQYF. Written as DNA, the CDR3 is TGTGCCAGCAGTGAGGGGCAGGGTAACGAGCAGTACTTC.

This chain uses TRBV9 with TRBJ1-1; TRBD1 agrees at 11 bases. The CDR3 spans 15 residues. V gave up 3 bases and J gave up 4 bases; unmatched junction bases: 5. The germline gives CDR1 SGDLS, CDR2 YYNGEE. This CDR3 is CASSDRDRGSTEAFF. The CDR3 DNA sequence: TGTGCCAGCAGCGACCGGGACAGGGGGTCCACTGAAGCTTTCTTT. Together with reference TRBV9 and TRBJ1-1, the CDR3 gives the full variable domain: DSGVTQTPKHLITATGQRVTLRCSPRSGDLSVYWYQQSLDQGLQFLIQYYNGEERAKGNILERFSAQQFPDLHSELNLSSLELGDSALYFCASSDRDRGSTEAFFGQGTRLTVV.

The genes are TRBV18 and TRBJ2-5; a possible D gene is TRBD2 (6 bases). The V gene lost 1 base and the J gene lost 2 bases, with 20 bases spanning the gap. CDR1 is KGHSH, CDR2 LQKENI, per germline. The CDR3 extends over 18 amino acids. CDR3 in DNA: TGTGCCAGCTCACCACTGTTAGCGGTAGACCGGGAACAAGAGACCCAGTACTTC. This encodes CASSPLLAVDREQETQYF.

This sequence joins TRBV7-9 and TRBJ2-1, with 13 bases identical to TRBD2. The CDR3 loop spans 16 amino acids. V was clipped by 2 bases and J by 5 bases; unmatched bases: 3. In germline, CDR1 is SEHNR, CDR2 FQNEAQ (reference sequence). The CDR3 bases are TGTGCCAGCAGCTTAATGGGACTAGCGGGAAACAATGAGCAGTTCTTC. The encoded protein is CASSLMGLAGNNEQFF.

The genes are TRBV27 and TRBJ1-2; D is possibly TRBD1 (5 bases). The germline gives CDR1 MNHEY, CDR2 SMNVEV (reference sequence). The CDR3 has 14 residues. The germline V and J ends were trimmed by 8 bases and 0 bases, with 13 bases remaining between them. The CDR3 coding sequence is TGTGCCAGCCGTCAGGGCGGGACTAACTATGGCTACACCTTC. This gives the protein CASRQGGTNYGYTF.

The chain combines TRBV5-5 with TRBJ1-3; D not certain. Germline CDR1 reads SGHKS; CDR2 reads YYEKEE (reference sequence). Trimming removed 0 bases at V and 0 bases at J, with 10 bases between. The CDR3 runs to 16 residues. CDR3 bases: TGTGCCAGCAGCTTGGACCCAGGCACCTCTGGAAACACCATATATTTT. Its translation: CASSLDPGTSGNTIYF. The complete variable domain, with remaining parts taken from reference TRBV5-5 and TRBJ1-3, reads DAGVTQSPTHLIKTRGQQVTLRCSPISGHKSVSWYQQVLGQGPQFIFQYYEKEERGRGNFPDRFSARQFPNYSSELNVNALLLGDSALYLCASSLDPGTSGNTIYFGEGSWLTVV.

V is TRBV5-8 and J is TRBJ1-2; D not resolved. Trimming removed 5 bases from V and 3 bases from J, with 17 bases in between. CDR1 is SGHTS, CDR2 YDEGEE, per germline. This CDR3 has 15 amino acids. The CDR3: CASRHAYVSHYGYTF. CDR3 coding DNA: TGTGCCAGCAGGCATGCCTATGTCTCTCACTATGGCTACACCTTC. The full variable domain, rest sourced from reference TRBV5-8 and TRBJ1-2, is EAGVTQSPTHLIKTRGQQATLRCSPISGHTSVYWYQQALGLGLQFLLWYDEGEERNRGNFPPRFSGRQFPNYSSELNVNALELEDSALYLCASRHAYVSHYGYTFGSGTRLTVV.

V and J are TRBV10-2 and TRBJ2-2, with 8 bases aligning to TRBD2. J was trimmed by 4 bases and V by 7 bases; bases with no gene match: 11. Germline CDR1 WSHSY, CDR2 SAAADI. This CDR3 comprises 16 residues. This CDR3 is CASKPPGLVATGELFF. In nucleotides, the CDR3 is TGCGCCAGCAAGCCGCCGGGACTAGTGGCCACCGGGGAGCTGTTTTTT.

This clone appeared once. The V and J genes are TRBV7-6 and TRBJ1-1; TRBD1 might be the D (6 bases). The CDR3 contains 16 residues. Germline values: CDR1 SGHVS, CDR2 FNYEAQ. Between the trimmed V and J ends, which lost 6 bases and 5 bases, there was a span of 22 bases. CDR3 in amino acids: CASSPLLGRGSTEAFF. The CDR3 DNA sequence: TGTGCCAGCAGTCCCCTGCTAGGGAGGGGGAGTACTGAAGCTTTCTTT.

This clone was observed once. V usage is TRBV5-5 and J usage is TRBJ2-6, with 9 bases fitting TRBD1. The CDR3 is made up of 19 amino acids. The V and J ends lost 3 bases and 0 bases, in that order; junction bases with no gene match: 10. The germline V gene encodes CDR1 SGHKS and CDR2 YYEKEE (reference sequence). This chain's CDR3 is CASSWEDRGLVSGANVLTF. The CDR3 region has the DNA TGTGCCAGCAGCTGGGAGGACAGGGGTCTAGTCTCTGGGGCCAACGTCCTGACTTTC.

The V call is TRBV15, the J call TRBJ1-1; 7 nucleotides match TRBD1. CDR3 size: 17 residues. Per the germline V gene, CDR1 is LNHNV and CDR2 is YYDKDF (reference sequence). The J segment lost 4 bases and the V segment lost 6 bases, leaving 17 bases of the junction unmatched. The CDR3 sequence: CATSAGQFSFLGTEAFF. DNA for the CDR3: TGTGCCACCAGTGCGGGACAGTTTTCTTTCTTGGGCACTGAAGCTTTCTTT.

The J gene is TRBJ1-5, the V gene TRBV10-2; the D is unclear. The CDR3 runs to 13 residues. V dropped 3 bases and J dropped 3 bases, with 6 bases sitting between them. Germline V gene data show CDR1 as WSHSY and CDR2 as SAAADI. The CDR3 sequence: CASSDRYNQPQHF. CDR3 nucleotides: TGCGCCAGCAGTGACAGATACAATCAGCCCCAGCATTTT.

This rearrangement joins TRBV7-9 to TRBJ2-1, with a possible D match to TRBD2 (7 bases). The CDR3 has 13 amino acids. The V end lost 4 bases, the J end lost 15 bases, and 19 bases lay between the germline ends. Germline lookup yields CDR1 SEHNR and CDR2 FQNEAQ (reference sequence). As DNA, the CDR3 is TGTGCCAGCAGCTCCCTGGGGGGGCGGGACTTGTTCTTC. Translated, it gives CASSSLGGRDLFF. Full variable domain (outside the CDR3, taken from reference TRBV7-9 and TRBJ2-1): DTGVSQNPRHKITKRGQNVTFRCDPISEHNRLYWYRQTLGQGPEFLTYFQNEAQLEKSRLLSDRFSAERPKGSFSTLEIQRTEQGDSAMYLCASSSLGGRDLFFGPGTRLTVL.

The CDR3 here is CASSGQGWNQPQHF. CDR3 DNA sequence: TGTGCCAGCAGCGGACAGGGGTGGAATCAGCCCCAGCATTTT. This chain links TRBV9 with TRBJ1-5, with 8 bases lining up with TRBD1. The germline CDR1 and CDR2 sequences are SGDLS and YYNGEE. V shed 3 bases, J shed 4 bases, and the junction held 3 bases outside the gene matches. The CDR3 has 14 residues.

This clone was detected a few times. This chain uses TRBV5-1 with TRBJ2-2; D is unresolved. The CDR3 is 14 amino acids. Germline CDR1 SGHRS, CDR2 YFSETQ. Trimming took off 0 bases at V and 0 bases at J, with 3 bases between the two ends. The CDR3 loop is CASSLAANTGELFF. The CDR3 DNA is TGCGCCAGCAGCTTGGCCGCGAACACCGGGGAGCTGTTTTTT.